Presented here are 27 T cell receptor beta chains from one specimen sequenced in a study of cytotoxic CD8 clonotypes in ibrutinib-treated CLL. Generated by immunoSEQ multiplex PCR, the TCRdb table keeps only in-frame clones and is missing some. The sample lists approximately 50,000 clones; under 75% were seen once. The specimen comprised PBMCs, sampled after 12 months of ibrutinib treatment. The receptor source for this set is a human donor with chronic lymphocytic leukemia.

The rearrangement links TRBV18 to TRBJ2-3; D may match TRBD1 or TRBD2 (6 bases each). The germline CDR1 and CDR2 sequences are KGHSH and LQKENI. Trimming stripped 0 bases from V and 0 bases from J, with 13 bases between. The CDR3 runs 17 residues. The CDR3 loop is CASSPPRGLSSTDTQYF. The CDR3 DNA sequence: TGTGCCAGCTCACCACCCCGGGGGCTGTCTAGCACAGATACGCAGTATTTT.

This rearrangement joins TRBV5-1 to TRBJ2-3; D is possibly TRBD2 (6 bases). The CDR3 extends over 15 amino acids. Germline V lookup: CDR1 SGHRS, CDR2 YFSETQ. V was pared by 5 bases and J by 0 bases, with 13 bases between. In DNA form, the CDR3 reads TGCGCCAGCAGATCCGGGGGTTCCAGCACAGATACGCAGTATTTT. Its protein is CASRSGGSSTDTQYF.

J is TRBJ2-1 and V is TRBV19; 9 positions match TRBD1. V was clipped by 6 bases and J by 1 base; unmatched bases: 4. Germline CDR1 and CDR2: LNHDA and SQIVND (reference sequence). CDR3 length equals 15 residues. The CDR3 reads CASSLGQGSYNEQFF. Written as DNA, the CDR3 is TGTGCCAGTAGCCTAGGACAGGGGTCCTACAATGAGCAGTTCTTC.

The count of this clone is one. J is TRBJ1-2 and V is TRBV9, with D tentatively TRBD1 (5 bases). Trimming removed 4 bases at V and 8 bases at J, with 12 bases between. CDR1 SGDLS and CDR2 YYNGEE come from the germline V gene. The CDR3 runs 12 residues. The CDR3 DNA is TGTGCCAGCAGCACAGGAGATTGGGGCTACACCTTC. This gives the protein CASSTGDWGYTF.

The chain links TRBV25-1 to TRBJ1-6; a possible D gene is TRBD1 (5 bases). Germline V lookup: CDR1 MGHDK, CDR2 SYGVNS. Trimming removed 3 bases from V and 8 bases from J, with 23 bases in between. CDR3 size: 18 residues. The CDR3 loop is CASSDPTQGQRGDSPLHF. In nucleotides, the CDR3 is TGTGCCAGCAGTGACCCAACACAAGGGCAAAGGGGTGATTCACCCCTCCACTTT. The full variable domain, completed using reference TRBV25-1 and TRBJ1-6, is EADIYQTPRYLVIGTGKKITLECSQTMGHDKMYWYQQDPGMELHLIHYSYGVNSTEKGDLSSESTVSRIRTEHFPLTLESARPSHTSQYLCASSDPTQGQRGDSPLHFGNGTRLTVT.

The chain is built from TRBV2 and TRBJ1-1, with D possibly matching TRBD1 (5 bases). Germline V CDR1 and CDR2: SNHLY, FYNNEI. This CDR3 region has 15 residues. Trimming cost V 5 bases and J 1 base, with 14 bases left between them. In DNA form, the CDR3 reads TGTGCCAGCAGTAACTGGGGACTGACGAACACTGAAGCTTTCTTT. It specifies CASSNWGLTNTEAFF.

This clone was observed a single time. The rearrangement joins TRBV7-2 to TRBJ2-5; D gene ambiguous. Trimming shortened V by 1 base and J by 4 bases, and 7 bases separated the two germline ends. CDR3 length equals 13 residues. Germline V gene lookup returns CDR1 SGHTA and CDR2 FQGNSA. CDR3 bases: TGTGCCAGCAGCTTAGTTCTAGGAGAGACCCAGTACTTC. It translates to CASSLVLGETQYF.

The chain links TRBV6-1 to TRBJ2-5; TRBD2 aligns across 12 bases. With 4 bases clipped from V and 2 bases from J, the junction kept 2 bases outside the gene matches. The CDR3 runs to 15 residues. From germline, CDR1 is MNHNS and CDR2 SASEGT. This CDR3 reads CASSGLAGVQETQYF. The CDR3 region has the DNA TGTGCCAGCAGTGGACTAGCGGGGGTACAAGAGACCCAGTACTTC.

The chain recombines TRBV7-3 with TRBJ1-2; D remains unclear. CDR1 SGHTA and CDR2 FQGTGA come from the germline V gene. Trimming took off 5 bases at V and 6 bases at J, with 16 bases between the two ends. The CDR3 is 14 residues long. Here the CDR3 DNA reads TGTGCCAGCAGCCCGGCGGGCCAAAAGAATGGCTACACCTTC. Its translation: CASSPAGQKNGYTF.

This chain uses TRBV30 with TRBJ1-1, with D tentatively TRBD1 (5 bases). The CDR3 extends over 11 amino acids. V lost 7 bases, J lost 4 bases, and 10 bases lay in between. The germline CDR1 and CDR2 sequences are GTSNPN and SVGIG (reference sequence). The CDR3 nucleotides are TGTGCCTTCCGGGGGGTCACTGAAGCTTTCTTT. Amino acid sequence: CAFRGVTEAFF.

This chain joins TRBV9 and TRBJ1-1; no clear D gene. The CDR3 covers 12 residues. The V and J ends lost 0 bases and 10 bases respectively, with 10 bases between them. Germline values: CDR1 SGDLS, CDR2 YYNGEE. The CDR3 reads CASSVGGSRAFF. The DNA for the CDR3 is TGTGCCAGCAGCGTAGGAGGGTCAAGAGCTTTCTTT. The entire variable domain, with the rest obtained from reference TRBV9 and TRBJ1-1, is as follows: DSGVTQTPKHLITATGQRVTLRCSPRSGDLSVYWYQQSLDQGLQFLIQYYNGEERAKGNILERFSAQQFPDLHSELNLSSLELGDSALYFCASSVGGSRAFFGQGTRLTVV.

There are a few counts of this clone. The chain has TRBV19 and TRBJ1-5, with 7 bases that match TRBD1. Looked up from germline, CDR1 is LNHDA and CDR2 is SQIVND (reference sequence). There are 14 residues in the CDR3. V shed 9 bases and J 2 bases; nucleotides not matched to a gene: 7. This CDR3 reads CASAPRGGNQPQHF. The CDR3 nucleotides read TGTGCCAGCGCTCCCAGGGGGGGCAATCAGCCCCAGCATTTT.

J is TRBJ2-3 and V is TRBV2, with D maybe TRBD1 (5 bases). Germline CDR1 SNHLY, CDR2 FYNNEI. V was pared by 6 bases and J by 6 bases, with 16 bases between. This CDR3 region has 14 residues. CDR3: CASRIRLGADTQYF. The CDR3 DNA reads TGTGCCAGCAGAATCCGGCTAGGGGCCGATACGCAGTATTTT. Supplemented by reference TRBV2 and TRBJ2-3, the full variable domain reads EPEVTQTPSHQVTQMGQEVILRCVPISNHLYFYWYRQILGQKVEFLVSFYNNEISEKSEIFDDQFSVERPDGSNFTLKIRSTKLEDSAMYFCASRIRLGADTQYFGPGTRLTVL.

The table lists this clone with a few counts. The rearrangement joins TRBV20-1 to TRBJ2-3, with no clear D. CDR1 is DFQATT, CDR2 SNEGSKA, per germline (reference sequence). Trimming took 1 base from V and 10 from J, leaving 9 bases between them. The CDR3 spans 11 residues. The CDR3 region is CSARGFPSQYF. Written as DNA, the CDR3 is TGCAGTGCTAGAGGATTCCCTTCGCAGTATTTT.

The chain couples TRBV5-6 to TRBJ1-2; D is ambiguous. Germline values: CDR1 SGHDT, CDR2 YYEEEE. Trimming pared 3 bases from V and 8 bases from J, leaving 8 bases between. The CDR3 contains 11 residues. This CDR3 reads CASSYRLGYTF. The DNA for the CDR3 is TGTGCCAGCAGCTACCGACTCGGCTACACCTTC.

The V and J genes are TRBV13 and TRBJ1-2; D remains ambiguous. CDR1 is PRHDT and CDR2 is FYEKMQ in the germline V gene (reference sequence). V lost 5 bases and J 5 bases, leaving 15 bases between the germline ends. This CDR3 spans 14 amino acids. The CDR3 coding sequence is TGTGCCAGCAGCCTATCCGGGCTCGCGTATGGCTACACCTTC. It yields the protein CASSLSGLAYGYTF.

This chain joins TRBV6-5 and TRBJ2-7; 11 bases line up with TRBD1. V dropped 6 bases and J dropped 4; count of bases not matched to a gene: 5. CDR1 and CDR2 (germline): MNHEY, SVGAGI. The CDR3 runs 14 residues. In DNA, the CDR3 is TGTGCCAGCAGCCGGGGACAGGGGGGGTACGAGCAGTACTTC. Its translation is CASSRGQGGYEQYF.

The chain has TRBV10-3 and TRBJ2-1; perhaps TRBD1 as D (5 bases). Germline V gene lookup returns CDR1 ENHRY and CDR2 SYGVKD. The CDR3 totals 15 residues. V lost 7 bases, J lost 4 bases, and 17 bases lay in between. The CDR3 reads CAIKNDSAQYNEQFF. The CDR3 DNA is TGTGCCATCAAAAATGACAGCGCCCAATACAATGAGCAGTTCTTC.

The V gene is TRBV6-5, the J gene TRBJ1-1; D remains unclear. V was cut by 8 bases and J by 7 bases, with 14 bases left in between. The germline V gene has CDR1 MNHEY and CDR2 SVGAGI. This CDR3 comprises 12 residues. Here the CDR3 reads CASYRGAHEAFF. For the CDR3, the DNA is TGTGCCAGCTACCGGGGAGCGCATGAAGCTTTCTTT.

The chain joins TRBV15 to TRBJ2-7; maybe TRBD2 (6 bases). Germline V gene lookup returns CDR1 LNHNV and CDR2 YYDKDF (reference sequence). CDR3 length equals 14 residues. V gave up 0 bases and J gave up 2 bases, with 8 bases separating them. CDR3 sequence (DNA): TGTGCCACCAGCAGAGAAGGCGGGGCCTACGAGCAGTACTTC. It specifies CATSREGGAYEQYF.

This chain uses TRBV28 with TRBJ2-5, with D perhaps TRBD1 or TRBD2 (5 bases each). V was pared by 6 bases and J by 10 bases, with 18 bases between. The CDR3 is 13 residues long. CDR1 and CDR2 (germline): MDHEN, SYDVKM. The CDR3, as DNA: TGTGCCAGCAGCAAAACCGGGACGGACTTCCAGTACTTC. It codes for CASSKTGTDFQYF.

J is TRBJ2-5 and V is TRBV4-2, with 8 positions matching TRBD1. Trimming removed 4 bases from V and 0 bases from J; junction bases left unmatched: 4. CDR3 length equals 15 residues. Germline V CDR1 and CDR2: LGHNA, YNFKEQ. The CDR3 here is CASSPRTGNQETQYF. The CDR3, as DNA: TGTGCCAGCAGCCCCAGGACAGGGAACCAAGAGACCCAGTACTTC.

The chain links TRBV6-4 to TRBJ2-2; D may be TRBD1 (6 bases). CDR1 and CDR2 (germline): MRHNA, SNTAGT. V was shortened by 2 bases and J by 3 bases, with 13 bases between the two germline ends. The CDR3 has 16 amino acids. CDR3 DNA: TGTGCCAGCAGTGACGCACAGGGAAACGACACCGGGGAGCTGTTTTTT. Protein sequence: CASSDAQGNDTGELFF.

This chain uses TRBV7-3 with TRBJ2-2, with D perhaps matching TRBD2 (5 bases). Per the germline V gene, CDR1 is SGHTA and CDR2 is FQGTGA. V shed 11 bases and J shed 6 bases, with 10 bases lying between them. The CDR3 contains 11 residues. The chain's CDR3 is CASGRPGELFF. CDR3 nucleotides: TGTGCCTCGGGAAGGCCCGGGGAGCTGTTTTTT.

As DNA, the CDR3 is TGTGCCAGCAGCGTTGGTAGCGCAGAGACCCAGTACTTC. It is translated as CASSVGSAETQYF. The rearrangement uses TRBV9 and TRBJ2-5; possibly TRBD2 for D (5 bases). Trimming left V 2 bases short and J 4 bases short, with 9 bases between. Germline loops: CDR1 SGDLS, CDR2 YYNGEE. The CDR3 sequence is 13 residues long.

The chain joins TRBV7-8 to TRBJ1-1; D might be TRBD1 (6 bases). CDR3 length equals 15 residues. The V gene lost 5 bases and the J gene lost 0 bases, with 13 bases spanning the gap. Germline CDR1 is SGHVS and CDR2 is FQNEAQ. The CDR3 loop reads CASSRRTDMNTEAFF. The CDR3 DNA is TGTGCCAGCAGCAGACGGACAGATATGAACACTGAAGCTTTCTTT. The complete variable domain, with remaining parts taken from reference TRBV7-8 and TRBJ1-1, reads GAGVSQSPRYKVAKRGQDVALRCDPISGHVSLFWYQQALGQGPEFLTYFQNEAQLDKSGLPSDRFFAERPEGSVSTLKIQRTQQEDSAVYLCASSRRTDMNTEAFFGQGTRLTVV.

This chain connects TRBV7-8 to TRBJ2-1; 12 bases are a match to TRBD2. The CDR3 contains 18 residues. Germline values: CDR1 SGHVS, CDR2 FQNEAQ. The V gene end was trimmed by 3 bases and the J gene end by 0 bases; junction bases not matched to a gene: 6. Written as DNA, the CDR3 is TGTGCCAGCAGCTTGCTAGCGGGGGGGCCAAGCTCCTACAATGAGCAGTTCTTC. Protein sequence: CASSLLAGGPSSYNEQFF.